One and the same sample provided the 18 T cell receptor beta chains below, sequenced in a study of CD8+ T cells in alopecia areata. The sequencing template was cDNA reverse transcribed from extracted RNA. Clones were read by immunoSEQ multiplex PCR, and TCRdb kept only the in-frame ones, dropping some. The sample has fewer than 250,000 clones, more than 55% seen once. Stated treatment: oral pan-JAK inhibitor, 5-10 mg twice daily. The source material was CD4+ T cells sorted from blood, sampled at week 49, from a patient treated with tofacitinib. The source of these receptors is a human donor with alopecia areata.

The V call is TRBV27, the J call TRBJ1-1; D ambiguous. Trimming removed 5 bases from V and 0 bases from J, with 7 bases in between. The CDR3 is 13 amino acids. Germline values: CDR1 MNHEY, CDR2 SMNVEV (reference sequence). The CDR3 region is CASSKDVNTEAFF. The CDR3 coding sequence is TGTGCCAGCAGTAAAGACGTGAACACTGAAGCTTTCTTT.

Only one count was recorded for this clone. The V call is TRBV9, the J call TRBJ1-1, with D hard to call. Germline assignment: CDR1 SGDLS and CDR2 YYNGEE. The CDR3 spans 13 residues. The ends were cut back, 1 base at V and 5 bases at J, with 9 bases in the middle. The DNA of the CDR3 is TGTGCCAGCAGCGTAAATCCCAGGACTGAAGCTTTCTTT. Residues: CASSVNPRTEAFF.

The chain couples TRBV6-5 to TRBJ2-1, with no clear D. The CDR3 sequence is 14 residues long. CDR1 is MNHEY, CDR2 SVGAGI, per germline. The germline V and J ends were trimmed by 2 bases and 9 bases, with 14 bases remaining between them. CDR3 region: CASSYRPVWSEQFF. For the CDR3, the DNA is TGTGCCAGCAGTTACCGGCCGGTATGGAGTGAGCAGTTCTTC.

This rearrangement joins TRBV30 to TRBJ1-2; TRBD1 is a possible D gene (6 bases). Trimming took 3 bases from V and 6 from J, leaving 14 bases between them. This CDR3 has 13 residues. Germline values: CDR1 GTSNPN, CDR2 SVGIG (reference sequence). Here the CDR3 reads CAWRDRAMDGYTF. The CDR3 DNA reads as TGTGCCTGGAGGGACAGAGCTATGGATGGCTACACCTTC.

The V and J genes are TRBV7-8 and TRBJ2-6; the D gene is possibly TRBD1 (5 bases). Germline CDR1 reads SGHVS; CDR2 reads FQNEAQ. Trimming took 5 bases from V and 0 from J, leaving 17 bases between them. CDR3 length: 18 amino acids. The CDR3 coding sequence is TGTGCCAGCAGCGAGACAGTTATTCAAAGCTCTGGGGCCAACGTCCTGACTTTC. Protein product: CASSETVIQSSGANVLTF.

The rearrangement uses TRBV5-1 and TRBJ1-6; no definite D call. CDR3 size: 14 residues. Trimming shortened V by 1 base and J by 0 bases, and 2 bases separated the two germline ends. CDR1 is SGHRS, CDR2 YFSETQ, per germline. CDR3 region: CASSLFSYNSPLHF. CDR3 nucleotides: TGCGCCAGCAGCTTGTTCTCCTATAATTCACCCCTCCACTTT. Full variable domain (missing parts from reference TRBV5-1 and TRBJ1-6): KAGVTQTPRYLIKTRGQQVTLSCSPISGHRSVSWYQQTPGQGLQFLFEYFSETQRNKGNFPGRFSGRQFSNSRSEMNVSTLELGDSALYLCASSLFSYNSPLHFGNGTRLTVT.

This clone was picked up one time. V is TRBV27 and J is TRBJ2-5, with 7 bases aligning to TRBD2. From germline, CDR1 is MNHEY and CDR2 SMNVEV (reference sequence). V shed 5 bases, J shed 5 bases, and the junction held 5 bases outside the gene matches. The CDR3 loop spans 13 amino acids. The CDR3: CASSRGGSETQYF. CDR3 coding DNA: TGTGCCAGCAGTCGGGGAGGGTCTGAGACCCAGTACTTC.

The chain employs TRBV9 and TRBJ2-5, with D hard to call. CDR3 size: 13 residues. CDR1 and CDR2 (germline): SGDLS, YYNGEE. With 2 bases removed from V and 0 bases from J, the gap between germline ends came to 5 bases. The CDR3: CASSVGHQETQYF. For the CDR3, the DNA is TGTGCCAGCAGCGTGGGCCACCAAGAGACCCAGTACTTC.

CDR3 sequence (DNA): TGTGCCAGCAGTTCCGGGGTTCCAAATCAGCCCCAGCATTTT. Its translation: CASSSGVPNQPQHF. The rearrangement links TRBV6-5 to TRBJ1-5; D remains ambiguous. The V and J ends lost 4 bases and 4 bases respectively, with 11 bases between them. Germline V lookup: CDR1 MNHEY, CDR2 SVGAGI. The CDR3 loop spans 14 amino acids.

The chain is built from TRBV7-8 and TRBJ2-2; D perhaps matches TRBD1 (5 bases). The CDR3 covers 17 residues. V was clipped by 5 bases and J by 2 bases, with 18 bases between them. Germline CDR1 and CDR2: SGHVS and FQNEAQ. The CDR3 loop is CASSPWVGAANTGELFF. Here the CDR3 DNA reads TGTGCCAGCAGCCCCTGGGTAGGGGCAGCTAACACCGGGGAGCTGTTTTTT.

This clone was picked up a small number of times. The gene calls are TRBV7-7 and TRBJ2-1, with D hard to call. This CDR3 comprises 14 residues. From germline, CDR1 is SSHAT and CDR2 FNYEAQ (reference sequence). Trimming took 1 base from V and 7 from J, leaving 11 bases between them. CDR3 in DNA: TGTGCCAGCAGCTTAGGACAACAATCTAATGAGCAGTTCTTC. The encoded protein is CASSLGQQSNEQFF.

The chain couples TRBV29-1 to TRBJ1-6; 8 bases line up with TRBD1. The ends lost 4 bases at V and 7 bases at J; junction bases unmatched: 3. The CDR3 totals 13 residues. Germline V gene data show CDR1 as SQVTM and CDR2 as ANQGSEA. In nucleotides, the CDR3 is TGCAGCGTTGGGACAGGGAAGAATTCACCCCTCCACTTT. Translation: CSVGTGKNSPLHF.

The chain recombines TRBV29-1 with TRBJ1-1; D is possibly TRBD1 (5 bases). The length of the CDR3 is 13 residues. The V end was cut by 6 bases, the J end by 1 base, with 12 bases between. The V gene's germline CDR1 is SQVTM and CDR2 ANQGSEA. CDR3 protein: CSVADRQNTEAFF. The CDR3, as DNA: TGCAGCGTCGCCGACAGACAGAACACTGAAGCTTTCTTT. The full variable domain, rest sourced from reference TRBV29-1 and TRBJ1-1, is SAVISQKPSRDICQRGTSLTIQCQVDSQVTMMFWYRQQPGQSLTLIATANQGSEATYESGFVIDKFPISRPNLTFSTLTVSNMSPEDSSIYLCSVADRQNTEAFFGQGTRLTVV.

The rearrangement links TRBV15 to TRBJ1-5, with TRBD1 identical over 7 bases. The CDR3 runs to 17 residues. V shed 1 base, J shed 3 bases, and the junction held 9 bases outside the gene matches. Germline V lookup: CDR1 LNHNV, CDR2 YYDKDF (reference sequence). CDR3 in amino acids: CATSRVIGDRFNQPQHF. The CDR3 nucleotides are TGTGCCACCAGCAGAGTAATCGGGGACAGATTCAATCAGCCCCAGCATTTT.

This rearrangement joins TRBV2 to TRBJ2-7; weak D call: TRBD1 (6 bases). This CDR3 has 14 residues. CDR1 and CDR2 (germline): SNHLY, FYNNEI. V was clipped by 7 bases and J by 1 base, with 14 bases between them. Here the CDR3 DNA reads TGTGCCAGCATTGATTGGCAGGGGTCCTACGAGCAGTACTTC. This codes for CASIDWQGSYEQYF.

The chain joins TRBV29-1 to TRBJ2-7; no firm D call. The CDR3 runs 14 residues. Germline lookup yields CDR1 SQVTM and CDR2 ANQGSEA. V dropped 3 bases and J dropped 4 bases, with 16 bases sitting between them. For the CDR3, the DNA is TGCAGCGTTGAGGTATCACAGCCGTTGTACGAGCAGTACTTC. As protein: CSVEVSQPLYEQYF.

The V gene is TRBV7-2, the J gene TRBJ2-3, with a weak D call TRBD2 (6 bases). The length of the CDR3 is 15 residues. Germline V CDR1 and CDR2: SGHTA, FQGNSA. V gave up 4 bases and J gave up 2 bases, with 13 bases separating them. Written as DNA, the CDR3 is TGTGCCAGCAGCTCGGGGGTACTTACCACAGATACGCAGTATTTT. It specifies CASSSGVLTTDTQYF. The whole variable domain, filled in from reference TRBV7-2 and TRBJ2-3, reads GAGVSQSPSNKVTEKGKDVELRCDPISGHTALYWYRQSLGQGLEFLIYFQGNSAPDKSGLPSDRFSAERTGGSVSTLTIQRTQQEDSAVYLCASSSGVLTTDTQYFGPGTRLTVL.

The V and J genes are TRBV2 and TRBJ2-5, with a tentative D call TRBD2 (5 bases). Trimming removed 5 bases from V and 2 bases from J, with 6 bases in between. Germline assignment: CDR1 SNHLY and CDR2 FYNNEI. The length of the CDR3 is 12 residues. For the CDR3, the DNA is TGTGCCAGCAGTCGACTACAAGAGACCCAGTACTTC. Encoded protein: CASSRLQETQYF.